This TCR beta chain stems from a study of T cells expressing NK-cell markers. Study summary: It was sorted CD3+CD56-NKG2C+, CD3+CD56+NKG2C- and CD3+CD56+NKG2C+ T cells that provided the TCR beta repertoires. Within the sequenced cohort of eight donors, seven exhibited HCMV seropositivity and one was seronegative.

TCRdb reanalyzed the 5' RACE reads, giving one entry per CDR3 protein sequence and no DNA. The specimen's table records under 500,000 distinct CDR3 sequences. About this clonotype: Its matching antigen is unknown.

Regarding the study as a whole: Whether expanded NKG2C+ T cell clones were HCMV-specific remained unclear. Six donors had dominant NKG2C+ clonotypes that comprised about 1.0-7.5% of their CD8+ T cells.

This sequence was found in a woman between 18 and 75 years old in good health. Sequencing input: blood T cells: a sorted CD56 or NKG2C T cell subset, CD4+ or CD8+ T cells, or bulk PBMC T cells (not recorded which).

The CDR3 sequence: CSVEVTGSNGYTF. The chain couples TRBV29-1 to TRBJ1-2. The CDR3 length is 13 residues. Germline CDR1 SQVTM, CDR2 ANQGSEA. Full variable domain (outside the CDR3, taken from reference TRBV29-1 and TRBJ1-2): SAVISQKPSRDICQRGTSLTIQCQVDSQVTMMFWYRQQPGQSLTLIATANQGSEATYESGFVIDKFPISRPNLTFSTLTVSNMSPEDSSIYLCSVEVTGSNGYTFGSGTRLTVV.